This TCR beta chain was obtained from a study of long-term antiretroviral therapy in people with HIV. Study outcomes and limitations: Comparison with controls showed narrower CDR3 length ranges in HIV repertoires. Those clones which expanded before ART made up the dominant part of the repertoire at all time points.

A note on this clone: The target antigen is unknown.

Version v3.0 of the immunoSEQ assay ran at survey level. Clones were sequenced by immunoSEQ multiplex PCR, and TCRdb holds only the in-frame ones, with some missing. The sample contains tens of thousands of clones, roughly 84% of which appear only once. Participants living with HIV all received treatment in the United States. From germline, CDR1 is MGHRA and CDR2 YSYEKL. The germline V and J ends were trimmed by 1 base and 0 bases, with 13 bases remaining between them. This CDR3 region has 17 residues. The sample consisted of unsorted PBMCs, taken 0.8 years after starting antiretroviral therapy. This sequence originates from a young woman with HIV. The chain is built from TRBV4-1 and TRBJ2-1; no clear D gene. The CDR3 sequence: CASSQVRAVTSYNEQFF. As DNA, the CDR3 is TGCGCCAGCAGCCAAGTCCGGGCTGTTACCTCCTACAATGAGCAGTTCTTC.